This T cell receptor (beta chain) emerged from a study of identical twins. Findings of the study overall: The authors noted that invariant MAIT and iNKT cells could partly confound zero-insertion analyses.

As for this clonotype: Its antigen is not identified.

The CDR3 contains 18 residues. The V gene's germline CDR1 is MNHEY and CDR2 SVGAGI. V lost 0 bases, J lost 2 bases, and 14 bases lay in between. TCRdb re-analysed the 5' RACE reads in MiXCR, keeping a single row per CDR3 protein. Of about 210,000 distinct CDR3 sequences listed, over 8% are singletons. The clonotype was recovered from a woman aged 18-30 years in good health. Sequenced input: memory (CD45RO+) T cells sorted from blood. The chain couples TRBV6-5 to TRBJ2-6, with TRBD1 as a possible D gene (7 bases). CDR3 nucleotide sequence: TGTGCCAGCAGTTACTCCGCGACAGGGAGGCCTGGGGCCAACGTCCTGACTTTC. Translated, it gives CASSYSATGRPGANVLTF.